One T cell receptor (beta chain) is described in this entry. The CDR3 covers 15 residues. Losses at the gene ends were 1 base for V and 2 bases for J; bases not matched to a gene: 1. Germline V lookup: CDR1 SQVTM, CDR2 ANQGSEA. The sample belongs to a study of blood T cells in healthy people across ages. Alongside a J-beta primer mix, a sample-barcoded 5' primer served in a second PCR lasting roughly 6 to 12 cycles. TCRdb ran MiXCR on the 5' RACE reads and lists one entry per CDR3 protein. Here the sample spans 750,000 or so distinct CDR3 sequences, 20% to 25% being singletons. This same sample was also part of a study on T cells of mothers and their children.

Material: blood. The receptor's source is a boy aged 5-17 years in good health. The rearrangement joins TRBV29-1 to TRBJ2-7; 14 positions match TRBD2. CDR3 sequence: CSVEGLAGGAYEQYF. The CDR3 coding sequence is TGCAGCGTTGAAGGACTAGCGGGAGGGGCCTACGAGCAGTACTTC.